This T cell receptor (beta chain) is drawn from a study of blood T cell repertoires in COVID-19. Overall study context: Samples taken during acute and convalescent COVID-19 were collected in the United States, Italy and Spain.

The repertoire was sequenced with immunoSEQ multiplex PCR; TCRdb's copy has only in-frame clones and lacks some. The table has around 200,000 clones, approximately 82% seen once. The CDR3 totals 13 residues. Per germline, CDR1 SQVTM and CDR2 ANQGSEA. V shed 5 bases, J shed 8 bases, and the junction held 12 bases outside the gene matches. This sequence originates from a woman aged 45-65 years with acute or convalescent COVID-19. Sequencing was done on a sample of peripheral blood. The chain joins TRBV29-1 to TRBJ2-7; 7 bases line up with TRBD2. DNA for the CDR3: TGCAGCGTTCTAGCGGCCCATCGATATAAGCAGTACTTC. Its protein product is CSVLAAHRYKQYF.